These 28 T cell receptor beta chains were sequenced from one sample in a study of CD8+CD57+ T cells in acquired aplastic anemia. TCR beta VDJ combinations and CDR3 sequences were profiled from genomic DNA. MiXCR, applied by TCRdb to the reads, yields one record per CDR3 protein. There are 200,000 to 250,000 distinct CDR3 sequences in the sample; roughly 57% occur only once, and approximately 32% lies in the top ten. The sample consisted of sorted CD4+, CD8+, or CD8+CD57+ T cells (not recorded which) from PBMCs. The receptor source for this set is a human donor in good health.

The rearrangement links TRBV15 to TRBJ2-1; perhaps D is TRBD1 or TRBD2 (5 bases each). Germline V gene lookup returns CDR1 LNHNV and CDR2 YYDKDF (reference sequence). The CDR3 totals 14 residues. The V gene lost 3 bases and the J gene lost 9 bases, with 15 bases spanning the gap. For the CDR3, the DNA is TGTGCCACCAGCAGTGACAGCCTAGAGGGTGAGCAGTTCTTC. Its translation is CATSSDSLEGEQFF.

The CDR3 sequence is CASSPPFASEDTQYF. In DNA, the CDR3 is TGTGCCAGCAGCCCCCCCTTTGCTAGCGAAGATACGCAGTATTTT. This chain connects TRBV7-2 to TRBJ2-3, with D possibly matching TRBD2 (6 bases). V was cut by 5 bases and J by 5 bases, with 17 bases left in between. The CDR3 extends over 15 amino acids. Germline V gene sequence: CDR1 SGHTA, CDR2 FQGNSA.

V usage is TRBV7-2 and J usage is TRBJ2-7; 8 bases fit TRBD2. The germline gives CDR1 SGHTA, CDR2 FQGNSA. V lost 5 bases to trimming and J lost 3 bases; unmatched junction nucleotides: 9. The CDR3 loop spans 15 amino acids. CDR3 protein: CASSQGATSVYEQYF. In nucleotides, the CDR3 is TGTGCCAGCAGCCAAGGGGCGACTAGCGTCTACGAGCAGTACTTC.

This clonotype turned up a few times. V is TRBV7-6 and J is TRBJ2-7, with a tentative D call TRBD1 (6 bases). Germline CDR1 SGHVS, CDR2 FNYEAQ. The length of the CDR3 is 15 residues. V shed 2 bases and J shed 2 bases, with 13 bases lying between them. The CDR3 region is CASSLTGQGTYEQYF. The CDR3 DNA reads as TGTGCCAGCAGCTTAACGGGACAAGGGACCTACGAGCAGTACTTC.

This clonotype appeared a few times. CDR3 DNA sequence: TGCAGTGCATCCGATACCACTAGCGGGAGAGCCTACGAGCAGTACTTC. Residues: CSASDTTSGRAYEQYF. This sequence joins TRBV20-1 and TRBJ2-7; 11 nucleotides match TRBD2. The CDR3 is made up of 16 amino acids. The germline V gene has CDR1 DFQATT and CDR2 SNEGSKA (reference sequence). After removal of 6 bases from V and 2 bases from J, the junction contained 12 bases not matched to a gene.

The V gene is TRBV19, the J gene TRBJ1-1, with 10 bases that match TRBD1. V gave up 7 bases and J gave up 5 bases; unmatched junction bases: 10. The CDR3 contains 15 residues. CDR1 is LNHDA and CDR2 is SQIVND in the germline V gene (reference sequence). The CDR3 bases are TGTGCCAGTACTTTGGGAGGGACAGGGGTTACTGAAGCTTTCTTT. Encoded protein: CASTLGGTGVTEAFF.

In this sample, this clonotype turned up many times. The J gene is TRBJ1-2, the V gene TRBV6-5; TRBD1 is a possible D gene (5 bases). This CDR3 has 13 residues. V shed 6 bases and J shed 6 bases, with 14 bases lying between them. The germline V gene has CDR1 MNHEY and CDR2 SVGAGI. CDR3 sequence (DNA): TGTGCCAGCAGCCTGCTTGGGACGCATGGCTACACCTTC. Translating gives CASSLLGTHGYTF.

CDR3 residues: CAISRARTNTGELFF. The DNA for the CDR3 is TGTGCCATCAGCAGAGCTAGAACGAACACCGGGGAGCTGTTTTTT. The chain joins TRBV10-3 to TRBJ2-2; no clear D gene. CDR3 size: 15 residues. Germline V gene lookup returns CDR1 ENHRY and CDR2 SYGVKD. The V gene lost 6 bases and the J gene lost 0 bases, with 11 bases spanning the gap.

For this clonotype: A much larger clone lies a single base off, so this may be a read error. The chain couples TRBV9 to TRBJ2-1, with D perhaps TRBD2 (5 bases). Per the germline V gene, CDR1 is SGDLS and CDR2 is YYNGEE. The CDR3 length is 12 residues. CDR3 in amino acids: CASSGRYNEQLF. The CDR3 DNA reads as TGTGCCAGCAGCGGGAGGTACAATGAGCAGCTCTTC. The full variable domain, its missing parts supplied by reference TRBV9 and TRBJ2-1, is DSGVTQTPKHLITATGQRVTLRCSPRSGDLSVYWYQQSLDQGLQFLIQYYNGEERAKGNILERFSAQQFPDLHSELNLSSLELGDSALYFCASSGRYNEQLFGPGTRLTVL.

The CDR3 protein is CASSESGLSSTDTQYF. The DNA for the CDR3 is TGTGCCAGCAGTGAATCTGGTTTGAGTAGCACAGATACGCAGTATTTT. V gene TRBV25-1 combines with J gene TRBJ2-3; no clear D. Trimming stripped 1 base from V and 0 bases from J, with 11 bases between. This CDR3 has 16 residues. From germline, CDR1 is MGHDK and CDR2 SYGVNS.

This clonotype was observed many times. V usage is TRBV5-8 and J usage is TRBJ2-3; the D call may be TRBD1 or TRBD2 (5 bases each). The V gene's germline CDR1 is SGHTS and CDR2 YDEGEE. The CDR3 contains 15 residues. With 0 bases removed from V and 0 bases from J, the gap between germline ends came to 8 bases. CDR3 loop: CASSLGDQSTDTQYF. CDR3 bases: TGTGCCAGCAGCTTGGGGGACCAGAGCACAGATACGCAGTATTTT.

As to this clonotype: A much larger clone lies one base from this, so it may be a read error. The chain combines TRBV4-1 with TRBJ2-5, with 9 bases that match TRBD1. This CDR3 is 15 amino acids long. The V gene end was trimmed by 5 bases and the J gene end by 11 bases; junction bases not matched to a gene: 15. CDR1 MGHRA and CDR2 YSYEKL come from the germline V gene. This CDR3 is CASSKGQGSDNEQYF. As DNA, the CDR3 is TGCGCCAGCAGCAAGGGACAGGGATCCGACAATGAGCAGTACTTC.

The rearrangement links TRBV6-5 to TRBJ2-2, with TRBD2 matching 8 bases. The CDR3 is made up of 16 amino acids. The V gene's germline CDR1 is MNHEY and CDR2 SVGAGI. Trimming at V came to 4 bases and at J to 2 bases, leaving 6 bases not matched to a gene. The CDR3 is CASSLLSGSNTGELFF. The CDR3 DNA reads TGTGCCAGCAGTTTACTAAGCGGGAGTAACACCGGGGAGCTGTTTTTT.

This clonotype was detected only once. Here the CDR3 omits its conserved ending phenylalanine or tryptophan, so a read error is the likely source. The chain couples TRBV9 to TRBJ2-1; D unclear. The germline CDR1 and CDR2 sequences are SGDLS and YYNGEE. The CDR3 runs to 15 residues. Deletions cut 2 bases from V and 7 bases from J, with 16 bases between. The CDR3 protein is CASSVDGRVKNEQFL. The CDR3 bases are TGTGCCAGCAGCGTTGACGGACGGGTCAAGAATGAGCAGTTCCTC.

V usage is TRBV29-1 and J usage is TRBJ2-1; D unresolved. The germline V gene has CDR1 SQVTM and CDR2 ANQGSEA. This CDR3 has 12 residues. CDR3 DNA: TGCAGTTCGGCGGATGACTACAATGAGCAGTTCTTC. Residues: CSSADDYNEQFF.

This clonotype was detected only once. V gene TRBV20-1 combines with J gene TRBJ1-2; no firm D call. Germline V gives CDR1 DFQATT, CDR2 SNEGSKA (reference sequence). Trimming shortened V by 3 bases and J by 8 bases, and 16 bases separated the two germline ends. This CDR3 comprises 13 residues. CDR3 nucleotide sequence: TGCAGTGCTAGCCTCAGTTCAACGGGGGGCTACACCTTC. This encodes CSASLSSTGGYTF.

This clonotype appeared a single time. J is TRBJ1-2 and V is TRBV10-1; D is ambiguous. CDR1 is WNHNN and CDR2 is SYGVQD in the germline V gene (reference sequence). V shed 1 base and J shed 0 bases, with 3 bases lying between them. The CDR3 is 13 residues long. The CDR3 DNA is TGCGCCAGCAGTGAGTGGACTAACTATGGCTACACCTTC. Translation: CASSEWTNYGYTF.

In this sample, this clonotype turned up a few times. This rearrangement joins TRBV6-4 to TRBJ1-1; 7 nucleotides match TRBD1. V shed 6 bases, J shed 3 bases, and the junction held 4 bases outside the gene matches. Germline CDR1 reads MRHNA; CDR2 reads SNTAGT. CDR3 size: 13 residues. The CDR3 here is CASRGQEYTEAFF. The CDR3 DNA reads as TGTGCCAGCAGAGGACAGGAATACACTGAAGCTTTCTTT.

The V call is TRBV24-1, the J call TRBJ2-3; D remains unclear. Trimming took 7 bases from V and 0 from J, leaving 7 bases between them. The CDR3 contains 13 residues. CDR1 is KGHDR and CDR2 is SFDVKD in the germline V gene. The CDR3 protein is CATRPGSTDTQYF. The CDR3 bases are TGTGCCACCAGACCGGGTAGCACAGATACGCAGTATTTT.

This chain links TRBV7-2 with TRBJ1-1; D might be TRBD1 (5 bases). V was cut by 2 bases and J by 4 bases, with 17 bases left in between. Germline assignment: CDR1 SGHTA and CDR2 FQGNSA. The CDR3 sequence is 16 residues long. CDR3 sequence reads: CASSLPGVGGATEAFF. CDR3 nucleotide sequence: TGTGCCAGCAGCTTACCCGGGGTTGGCGGGGCCACTGAAGCTTTCTTT.

In this sample, this clonotype turned up many times. The rearrangement joins TRBV19 to TRBJ2-7; perhaps TRBD2 as D (5 bases). Germline V gene lookup returns CDR1 LNHDA and CDR2 SQIVND (reference sequence). V was pared by 3 bases and J by 3 bases, with 9 bases between. The CDR3 runs 13 residues. The CDR3 DNA is TGTGCCAGTAGTATTCCGGGGATCTACGAGCAGTACTTC. Translating gives CASSIPGIYEQYF.

The chain has TRBV20-1 and TRBJ1-1, with 9 bases matching TRBD1. The CDR3 extends over 13 amino acids. Germline values: CDR1 DFQATT, CDR2 SNEGSKA (reference sequence). V was clipped by 6 bases and J by 9 bases; unmatched bases: 11. CDR3 protein: CSAWTGDVTQAFF. In nucleotides, the CDR3 is TGCAGTGCCTGGACAGGGGACGTCACCCAAGCTTTCTTT.

This sequence joins TRBV5-5 and TRBJ1-1; D gene ambiguous. V lost 1 base and J 1 base, leaving 5 bases between the germline ends. Per the germline V gene, CDR1 is SGHKS and CDR2 is YYEKEE (reference sequence). This CDR3 spans 13 amino acids. The CDR3 is CASSLMSNTEAFF. Here the CDR3 DNA reads TGTGCCAGCAGCTTGATGTCGAACACTGAAGCTTTCTTT.

V gene TRBV7-9 combines with J gene TRBJ1-2; no firm D call. V was clipped by 1 base and J by 4 bases, with 10 bases between them. This CDR3 has 14 residues. Germline lookup yields CDR1 SEHNR and CDR2 FQNEAQ (reference sequence). CDR3: CASSLEASTYGYTF. The DNA for the CDR3 is TGTGCCAGCAGCTTAGAGGCCAGCACCTATGGCTACACCTTC. The full variable domain, in which reference TRBV7-9 and TRBJ1-2 provide the parts outside the CDR3, is DTGVSQNPRHKITKRGQNVTFRCDPISEHNRLYWYRQTLGQGPEFLTYFQNEAQLEKSRLLSDRFSAERPKGSFSTLEIQRTEQGDSAMYLCASSLEASTYGYTFGSGTRLTVV.

The chain employs TRBV7-2 and TRBJ2-1, with D perhaps TRBD1 (5 bases). The CDR3 spans 14 residues. The V end was cut by 6 bases, the J end by 9 bases, with 18 bases between. Germline V gene sequence: CDR1 SGHTA, CDR2 FQGNSA. DNA of the CDR3: TGTGCCAGCAGTCAGGGCCCCAGGGCTGGTGAGCAGTTCTTC. This gives the protein CASSQGPRAGEQFF.

This clonotype was detected ten times or more. The chain recombines TRBV6-6 with TRBJ1-2; TRBD1 aligns across 7 bases. CDR1 MNHNY and CDR2 SVGAGI come from the germline V gene (reference sequence). The CDR3 runs to 13 residues. V trimming: 8 bases; J trimming: 6 bases; junction bases outside the gene matches: 9. CDR3 DNA sequence: TGTGCCAGCCCCTGGTTCAGGGGGAATGGCTACACCTTC. It encodes CASPWFRGNGYTF.

The gene calls are TRBV19 and TRBJ2-1, with D unresolved. The V end was cut by 7 bases, the J end by 6 bases, with 13 bases between. Germline V gene data show CDR1 as LNHDA and CDR2 as SQIVND (reference sequence). This CDR3 is 13 amino acids long. CDR3 loop: CASTSLVRNEQFF. DNA for the CDR3: TGTGCCAGTACCTCCCTAGTTCGCAATGAGCAGTTCTTC.

Worth noting for this clonotype: Possible read error: a much larger clone is one base away. The V and J genes are TRBV12-3 or TRBV12-4 and TRBJ2-2; 7 bases map to TRBD1. V was clipped by 7 bases and J by 4 bases; unmatched bases: 3. The CDR3 sequence is 13 residues long. CDR3 nucleotides: TGTGCCAGCAACAACAGGGGCACCGGGGAGCTGTTTTTT. It yields the protein CASNNRGTGELFF.